The entry below gives a single T cell receptor beta chain sequence along with its context. The data belong to a study of cytomegalovirus exposure and HLA in healthy donors. Study-level background: Early release data held 85 million or so unique TCRs from HLA-typed donors.

Germline V gene data show CDR1 as SQVTM and CDR2 as ANQGSEA. The CDR3 spans 13 residues. The junction had 3 bases not matched to a gene; V was cut back by 4 bases and J by 2 bases. The PCR used 60 Vbeta and 13 Jbeta primers. Sequencing used immunoSEQ multiplex PCR; TCRdb keeps in-frame clones, though not all of them. Among roughly 130,000 clones, around 72% were seen once, and the ten largest hold roughly 4.5%. The sequence derives from a young man in good health and CMV-seropositive. This sequence joins TRBV29-1 and TRBJ2-5; 8 bases align to TRBD2. The sequenced sample consisted of PBMCs. CDR3 coding DNA: TGCAGCGTTGGGCGGGGGGTACAAGAGACCCAGTACTTC. Protein sequence: CSVGRGVQETQYF.